This T cell receptor beta chain was recovered during a study of pediatric ulcerative colitis. Produced via immunoSEQ multiplex PCR; TCRdb's table is partial and in-frame only. This table has 37,000 or so clones, roughly 80% appearing once. Only a few counts were recorded for this clone. What it binds is not known. Regarding the study as a whole: Substantially fewer templates came from a couple of patients' blood samples. Two rectal clonotypes were found only in ulcerative colitis patients, all of them. Compared with controls, ulcerative colitis showed greater blood-rectum clone sharing.

Sequencing was done on a sample of blood. The clonotype originates from a girl between 5 and 17 years old with moderate ulcerative colitis.

The DNA for the CDR3 is TGTGCCAGCAGCCCCCGAAGTGTAGGACGACCCTACGAGCAGTACTTC. Amino acids: CASSPRSVGRPYEQYF. This rearrangement joins TRBV4-2 to TRBJ2-7, with unresolved D. V dropped 4 bases and J dropped 2 bases, with 18 bases sitting between them. The CDR3 extends over 16 amino acids. Germline V gives CDR1 LGHNA, CDR2 YNFKEQ.